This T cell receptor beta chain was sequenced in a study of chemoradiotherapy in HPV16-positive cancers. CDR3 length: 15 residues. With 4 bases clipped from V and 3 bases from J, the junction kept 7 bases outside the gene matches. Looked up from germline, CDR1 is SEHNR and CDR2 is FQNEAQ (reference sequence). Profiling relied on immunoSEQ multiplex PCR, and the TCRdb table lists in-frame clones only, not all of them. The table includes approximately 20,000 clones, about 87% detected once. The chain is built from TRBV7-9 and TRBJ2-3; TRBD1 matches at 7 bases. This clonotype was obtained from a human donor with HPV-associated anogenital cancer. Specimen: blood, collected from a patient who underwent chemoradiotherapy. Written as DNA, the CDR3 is TGTGCCAGCAGCTCCGCAGGGGGAGCGACAGATACGCAGTATTTT. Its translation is CASSSAGGATDTQYF.